This passage covers 25 T cell receptor beta chains from one sample sequenced in a study of blood T cell repertoires in COVID-19. Libraries were prepared by immunoSEQ multiplex PCR; TCRdb keeps only in-frame clonotypes and omits some of them. The sample yields 250,000 to 350,000 clones, roughly 85% seen once. The sequenced sample was PBMCs or T cells enriched from blood (not recorded which). The receptors derive from a woman under 40 who had recovered from COVID-19.

This chain uses TRBV19 with TRBJ1-6; D is undetermined. The CDR3 sequence is 17 residues long. Germline V lookup: CDR1 LNHDA, CDR2 SQIVND (reference sequence). V gave up 3 bases and J gave up 0 bases, with 12 bases separating them. The CDR3 DNA follows: TGTGCCAGTAGTATGTCACACCGGAGCTCCTATAATTCACCCCTCCACTTT. Its protein is CASSMSHRSSYNSPLHF.

The chain has TRBV7-9 and TRBJ2-7, with a tentative D call TRBD2 (6 bases). Germline CDR1 and CDR2: SEHNR and FQNEAQ (reference sequence). Trimming removed 1 base from V and 5 bases from J, with 12 bases in between. This CDR3 comprises 14 residues. DNA of the CDR3: TGTGCCAGCAGCTTAGTTAGCGGACTCGACGAGCAGTACTTC. Amino acid sequence: CASSLVSGLDEQYF.

J is TRBJ2-5 and V is TRBV18; no clear D. The length of the CDR3 is 14 residues. V shed 3 bases and J shed 4 bases, with 12 bases lying between them. The germline V gene has CDR1 KGHSH and CDR2 LQKENI. In DNA form, the CDR3 reads TGTGCCAGCTCACCGGCGACATTGCGAGAGACCCAGTACTTC. Protein sequence: CASSPATLRETQYF.

This sequence joins TRBV25-1 and TRBJ1-1; D is possibly TRBD1 (6 bases). The CDR3 consists of 17 residues. Germline V gene sequence: CDR1 MGHDK, CDR2 SYGVNS. The V gene lost 2 bases and the J gene lost 1 base, with 17 bases spanning the gap. The CDR3 is CASSEEYTGQKNTEAFF. For the CDR3, the DNA is TGTGCCAGCAGTGAAGAATATACCGGACAGAAGAACACTGAAGCTTTCTTT.

This chain uses TRBV6-4 with TRBJ1-2; TRBD1 agrees at 8 bases. The CDR3 loop spans 14 amino acids. Germline V gene data show CDR1 as MRHNA and CDR2 as SNTAGT. The junction had 9 bases not matched to a gene; V was cut back by 4 bases and J by 8 bases. CDR3 amino acids: CASSGSGTGGGYTF. CDR3 in DNA: TGTGCCAGCAGTGGATCCGGGACAGGCGGCGGCTACACCTTC.

As regards this clone: An end of the junction does not agree with germline; a read error may underlie this. Other DNA sequences within the sample encode an identical CDR3. This chain uses TRBV7-9 with TRBJ1-2, with TRBD1 matching 8 bases. CDR3 size: 16 residues. Germline V lookup: CDR1 SEHNR, CDR2 FQNEAQ (reference sequence). The CDR3 reads CASSLGFGQGMQGYTF. CDR3 bases: TGCGCCAGCAGCTTAGGATTTGGACAGGGTATGCAGGGCTACACCTTC.

The V and J genes are TRBV4-1 and TRBJ2-1; TRBD2 might be the D (6 bases). V shed 7 bases and J shed 5 bases, with 15 bases lying between them. The CDR3 sequence is 14 residues long. CDR1 MGHRA and CDR2 YSYEKL come from the germline V gene. The DNA for the CDR3 is TGCGCCAGCAAAGAGGTAGCGGCGAACAATGAGCAGTTCTTC. Translated, it gives CASKEVAANNEQFF.

This rearrangement joins TRBV27 to TRBJ1-2; perhaps TRBD1 as D (5 bases). Germline V gene sequence: CDR1 MNHEY, CDR2 SMNVEV (reference sequence). V gave up 8 bases and J gave up 1 base, with 8 bases separating them. This CDR3 is built from 12 residues. The CDR3 DNA reads as TGTGCCAGCGCGACAGATAACTATGGCTACACCTTC. It specifies CASATDNYGYTF.

This chain uses TRBV3-1 (or the pseudogene TRBV3-2) with TRBJ2-5, with a weak D call TRBD1 (6 bases). The germline V gene has CDR1 LGHDT and CDR2 YNNKEL (reference sequence). The CDR3 length is 13 residues. Trimming removed 4 bases from V and 4 bases from J, with 10 bases in between. CDR3 protein: CASSPTGRETQYF. The DNA of the CDR3 is TGTGCCAGCAGCCCCACAGGGAGAGAGACCCAGTACTTC.

V and J are TRBV5-1 and TRBJ2-7; 11 bases match TRBD2. V lost 0 bases, J lost 3 bases, and 8 bases stayed unmatched. CDR3 length: 17 amino acids. In germline, CDR1 is SGHRS, CDR2 YFSETQ. The CDR3 coding sequence is TGCGCCAGCAGCTTGGCAGACGGGACTAGCGGTTTCTACGAGCAGTACTTC. As protein: CASSLADGTSGFYEQYF.

The chain couples TRBV6-1 to TRBJ2-1; TRBD2 agrees at 13 bases. The CDR3 extends over 14 amino acids. Germline V gives CDR1 MNHNS, CDR2 SASEGT. V shed 3 bases and J 13 bases; nucleotides not matched to a gene: 6. Written as DNA, the CDR3 is TGTGCCAGCAGTGAGCCCGGACTAGCGGGAGACCAGTTCTTC. Its protein product is CASSEPGLAGDQFF.

The chain links TRBV5-1 to TRBJ1-1, with D unresolved. V lost 5 bases and J 11 bases, leaving 16 bases between the germline ends. Looked up from germline, CDR1 is SGHRS and CDR2 is YFSETQ. The CDR3 is made up of 12 amino acids. CDR3 in DNA: TGCGCCAGCAGGCCCGACTCCCTTGAGGCTTTCTTT. Amino acid sequence: CASRPDSLEAFF.

The J gene is TRBJ1-3, the V gene TRBV10-2; 7 bases match TRBD1. Germline V gene data show CDR1 as WSHSY and CDR2 as SAAADI. The CDR3 runs 15 residues. J was trimmed by 3 bases and V by 6 bases; bases with no gene match: 8. The CDR3 spells CASRRQGDSGNTIYF. The CDR3 nucleotides read TGCGCCAGCAGGCGACAGGGAGACAGTGGAAACACCATATATTTT.

The chain combines TRBV23-1 with TRBJ2-3; D remains unclear. TRBV23-1 is marked as an open reading frame, function uncertain. Trimming shortened V by 0 bases and J by 2 bases, and 12 bases separated the two germline ends. CDR3 size: 16 residues. The CDR3 protein is CASSQSGYLNTDTQYF. CDR3 coding DNA: TGCGCCAGCAGTCAATCGGGCTACCTAAACACAGATACGCAGTATTTT.

The J gene is TRBJ1-4, the V gene TRBV7-9; perhaps TRBD1 as D (6 bases). The CDR3 is made up of 14 amino acids. Trimming took 5 bases from V and 8 from J, leaving 15 bases between them. Germline loops: CDR1 SEHNR, CDR2 FQNEAQ (reference sequence). CDR3 amino acids: CASSSRGFGEKLFF. The CDR3 DNA is TGTGCCAGCAGCAGTAGGGGGTTTGGGGAAAAACTGTTTTTT.

The chain couples TRBV10-3 to TRBJ2-7; 9 positions match TRBD1. V was clipped by 2 bases and J by 6 bases; unmatched bases: 8. The germline V gene encodes CDR1 ENHRY and CDR2 SYGVKD. The CDR3 length is 15 residues. The CDR3 protein is CAISESTGGKGEQYF. CDR3 sequence (DNA): TGTGCCATCAGTGAGAGTACAGGGGGCAAGGGCGAGCAGTACTTC.

The table lists this clone with a count of one. This chain connects TRBV2 to TRBJ2-7; D ambiguous. Germline CDR1 SNHLY, CDR2 FYNNEI. V lost 6 bases, J lost 3 bases, and 12 bases lay in between. The CDR3 contains 13 residues. The CDR3 protein is CASSPSPGYEQYF. The DNA of the CDR3 is TGTGCCAGCAGCCCCTCCCCGGGCTACGAGCAGTACTTC.

The chain employs TRBV9 and TRBJ2-7, with 7 bases that match TRBD1. Germline trimming cut 0 bases from V and 3 bases from J; bases unmatched to any gene: 9. Germline CDR1 reads SGDLS; CDR2 reads YYNGEE. This CDR3 spans 16 amino acids. CDR3 sequence reads: CASSVGKGQPLYEQYF. The DNA for the CDR3 is TGTGCCAGCAGCGTAGGTAAGGGACAGCCTCTCTACGAGCAGTACTTC.

This rearrangement joins TRBV9 to TRBJ2-3; possible D gene TRBD2, 5 bases. Trimming took 3 bases from V and 0 from J, leaving 14 bases between them. This CDR3 comprises 16 residues. Germline V CDR1 and CDR2: SGDLS, YYNGEE. In nucleotides, the CDR3 is TGTGCCAGCAGCGACACCCGGGGAACTAGCACAGATACGCAGTATTTT. This sequence encodes CASSDTRGTSTDTQYF.

The CDR3: CASSYSPGGKTEAFF. Written as DNA, the CDR3 is TGTGCCAGCAGTTACTCCCCAGGGGGCAAAACTGAAGCTTTCTTT. This chain links TRBV6-5 with TRBJ1-1; 8 bases line up with TRBD1. Germline V CDR1 and CDR2: MNHEY, SVGAGI. The CDR3 consists of 15 residues. With V trimmed by 0 bases and J by 5 bases, 5 bases remained unmatched.

The chain carries TRBV29-1 and TRBJ1-5, with a tentative D call TRBD1 (6 bases). Germline assignment: CDR1 SQVTM and CDR2 ANQGSEA. The V gene lost 3 bases and the J gene lost 5 bases, with 11 bases spanning the gap. CDR3 length: 13 amino acids. CDR3 in amino acids: CSVDRGDDQPQHF. As DNA, the CDR3 is TGCAGCGTTGACAGGGGAGACGATCAGCCCCAGCATTTT. The full variable domain, its missing parts supplied by reference TRBV29-1 and TRBJ1-5, is SAVISQKPSRDICQRGTSLTIQCQVDSQVTMMFWYRQQPGQSLTLIATANQGSEATYESGFVIDKFPISRPNLTFSTLTVSNMSPEDSSIYLCSVDRGDDQPQHFGDGTRLSIL.

The chain uses TRBV2 and TRBJ2-3; TRBD2 is a possible D gene (6 bases). The CDR3 covers 12 residues. Looked up from germline, CDR1 is SNHLY and CDR2 is FYNNEI. The germline V and J ends were trimmed by 6 bases and 6 bases, with 10 bases remaining between them. In DNA form, the CDR3 reads TGTGCCAGCAGAAGACTAGTGGATACGCAGTATTTT. This gives the protein CASRRLVDTQYF.

The V call is TRBV4-2, the J call TRBJ2-7, with no clear D. The germline V and J ends were trimmed by 1 base and 2 bases, with 9 bases remaining between them. This CDR3 is built from 14 residues. Germline values: CDR1 LGHNA, CDR2 YNFKEQ. CDR3 in amino acids: CASSQVSGAYEQYF. The CDR3 DNA follows: TGTGCCAGCAGCCAAGTGTCGGGTGCCTACGAGCAGTACTTC.

V usage is TRBV19 and J usage is TRBJ1-1; D perhaps matches TRBD1 (6 bases). Trimming took 3 bases from V and 4 from J, leaving 15 bases between them. The CDR3 loop spans 15 amino acids. CDR1 is LNHDA and CDR2 is SQIVND in the germline V gene (reference sequence). For the CDR3, the DNA is TGTGCCAGTAGTATGTCCGGCAGGGGTGGCACTGAAGCTTTCTTT. It translates to CASSMSGRGGTEAFF. Based on the CDR3 plus reference TRBV19 and TRBJ1-1, the full variable domain is DGGITQSPKYLFRKEGQNVTLSCEQNLNHDAMYWYRQDPGQGLRLIYYSQIVNDFQKGDIAEGYSVSREKKESFPLTVTSAQKNPTAFYLCASSMSGRGGTEAFFGQGTRLTVV.

This rearrangement joins TRBV5-1 to TRBJ1-6; D is undetermined. V lost 2 bases and J 8 bases, leaving 23 bases between the germline ends. The CDR3 length is 18 residues. CDR1 is SGHRS and CDR2 is YFSETQ in the germline V gene. CDR3 sequence: CASSFTRYDRREDSPLHF. The CDR3 coding sequence is TGCGCCAGCAGCTTCACTAGATACGACCGACGGGAGGATTCACCCCTCCACTTT. Full variable domain (remainder filled in from reference TRBV5-1 and TRBJ1-6): KAGVTQTPRYLIKTRGQQVTLSCSPISGHRSVSWYQQTPGQGLQFLFEYFSETQRNKGNFPGRFSGRQFSNSRSEMNVSTLELGDSALYLCASSFTRYDRREDSPLHFGNGTRLTVT.